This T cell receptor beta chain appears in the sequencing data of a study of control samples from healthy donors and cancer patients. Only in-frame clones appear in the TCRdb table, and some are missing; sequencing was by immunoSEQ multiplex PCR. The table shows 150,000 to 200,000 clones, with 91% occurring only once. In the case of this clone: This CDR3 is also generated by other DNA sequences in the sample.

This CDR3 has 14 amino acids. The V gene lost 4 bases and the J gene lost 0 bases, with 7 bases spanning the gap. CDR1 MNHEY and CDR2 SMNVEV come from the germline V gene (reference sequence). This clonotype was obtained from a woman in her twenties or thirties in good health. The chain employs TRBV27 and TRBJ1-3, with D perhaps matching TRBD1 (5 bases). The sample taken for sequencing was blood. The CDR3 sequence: CASSSGGSGNTIYF. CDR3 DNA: TGTGCCAGCAGTTCCGGGGGCTCTGGAAACACCATATATTTT.